This TCR beta chain was recovered during a study of blood T cell repertoires in COVID-19. V shed 2 bases and J shed 5 bases, with 8 bases lying between them. The CDR3 extends over 13 amino acids. Germline V gene lookup returns CDR1 MNHEY and CDR2 SMNVEV (reference sequence). TCRdb keeps only in-frame clones here, not all; method: immunoSEQ multiplex PCR. The sample has about 240,000 clones, around 88% seen once. The sample comprised PBMCs or T cells enriched from blood (not recorded which). This sequence joins TRBV27 and TRBJ2-3; tentatively, D is TRBD1 (6 bases). The sequence was obtained from a woman aged 25 to 39 who had recovered from COVID-19. The CDR3 DNA is TGTGCCAGCAGTTTAGGGGGCGTAGATACGCAGTATTTT. Amino acid sequence: CASSLGGVDTQYF.